These T cell receptor beta chains were read from a single sample in a study of cytomegalovirus exposure and HLA in healthy donors. Repertoires were generated with immunoSEQ multiplex PCR, while TCRdb's copy carries only in-frame clones and drops some. The sample shows 150,000 to 200,000 clones, 70% to 85% of them seen only once. Sample: PBMCs. All receptors derive from a man aged 45-65 years in good health and CMV-seropositive. The CDR3 runs from the conserved cysteine through the conserved F or W. A D gene is named only where the DNA matches it firmly. Clone size is stated in some rows and not others, as once, few, many or a class when expanded.

NA	TRBD2	TRBV6-5	TRBJ2-3	CANSYLLAGGTDTQYF	TGTGCCAACAGTTACCTCCTAGCGGGGGGCACAGATACGCAGTATTTT
NA	NA	TRBV18	TRBJ1-2	CASSQLRGDDGYTF	TGTGCCAGCTCACAACTCAGGGGCGACGATGGCTACACCTTC
NA	TRBD2	TRBV9	TRBJ2-2	CASSVTSGGFNTGELFF	TGTGCCAGCAGCGTAACTAGCGGGGGGTTCAACACCGGGGAGCTGTTTTTT
NA	TRBD2	TRBV19	TRBJ2-1	CASSIRTSGGAGQFF	TGTGCCAGTAGTATTAGGACTAGCGGGGGGGCCGGGCAGTTCTTC
few	TRBD1	TRBV5-5	TRBJ2-7	CASSFTGTATYEQYF	TGTGCCAGCAGCTTTACCGGGACAGCCACCTACGAGCAGTACTTC
NA	TRBD1	TRBV19	TRBJ1-5	CASKRPGQAHQPQHF	TGTGCCAGCAAACGACCGGGACAGGCTCATCAGCCCCAGCATTTT
NA	NA	TRBV19	TRBJ2-1	CASSIRLESNEQFF	TGTGCCAGTAGTATACGACTGGAAAGCAATGAGCAGTTCTTC
NA	TRBD1	TRBV15	TRBJ1-4	CATSSRYSFEDRVEIF	TGTGCCACCAGCAGCCGTTATTCCTTTGAAGACAGGGTTGAGATTTTT
NA	NA	TRBV27	TRBJ1-5	CASSPRARVNQPQHF	TGTGCCAGCAGCCCCAGGGCCAGGGTCAATCAGCCCCAGCATTTT
NA	NA	TRBV19	TRBJ1-3	CASSLTLTGNTIYF	TGTGCCTCTTCCCTTACATTGACTGGAAACACCATATATTTT
NA	NA	TRBV6-1	TRBJ2-2	CASRGLTGELFF	TGTGCCAGCAGGGGGCTGACCGGGGAGCTGTTTTTT
once	TRBD1	TRBV9	TRBJ2-3	CASSARTGEGTDTQYF	TGTGCCAGCAGCGCTCGGACAGGGGAAGGAACAGATACGCAGTATTTT
NA	NA	TRBV6-6	TRBJ2-3	CASSYSTSTDTQYF	TGTGCCAGCAGTTACTCGACTAGCACAGATACGCAGTATTTT
once	NA	TRBV19	TRBJ2-1	CASGKLGSGTYNEQFF	TGTGCCAGTGGAAAATTAGGGTCAGGGACCTACAATGAGCAGTTCTTC
NA	TRBD2	TRBV5-4	TRBJ2-2	CASSPLAGGLNTGELFF	TGTGCCAGCAGCCCACTAGCGGGGGGGCTAAACACCGGGGAGCTGTTTTTT
few	TRBD1	TRBV7-9	TRBJ2-7	CASSLDRRQYF	TGTGCCAGCAGCTTGGACAGGAGGCAGTACTTC
NA	NA	TRBV30	TRBJ2-1	CAWSVSIYNEQFF	TGTGCCTGGAGTGTGTCCATTTACAATGAGCAGTTCTTC
NA	TRBD1	TRBV5-4	TRBJ1-1	CASSLSRGRWNTEAFF	TGTGCCAGCAGCTTAAGTAGGGGGCGTTGGAACACTGAAGCTTTCTTT
NA	NA	TRBV5-4	TRBJ2-5	CASSLATQTGLETQYF	TGTGCCAGCAGCTTGGCTACTCAAACAGGTTTAGAGACCCAGTACTTC
once	TRBD2	TRBV9	TRBJ2-1	CASSASGGPAEQFF	TGTGCCAGCAGCGCTAGCGGGGGGCCCGCTGAGCAGTTCTTC
NA	NA	TRBV7-2	TRBJ2-7	CASSLGGRYEQYF	TGTGCCAGCAGCTTAGGGGGGCGGTACGAGCAGTACTTC
NA	TRBD2	TRBV7-7	TRBJ2-2	CASSPSGGLTGELFF	TGTGCTAGCAGCCCTAGCGGGGGACTTACCGGGGAGCTGTTTTTT
NA	TRBD2	TRBV5-1	TRBJ2-1	CASSPFTSGAAEQFF	TGCGCCAGCAGCCCCTTTACTAGCGGGGCCGCTGAGCAGTTCTTC
NA	TRBD2	TRBV7-7	TRBJ2-5	CASSSGLAGVETQYF	TGTGCCAGCAGCTCAGGACTAGCGGGGGTGGAGACCCAGTACTTC
NA	NA	TRBV7-9	TRBJ1-4	CASSFGGREEKLFF	TGTGCCAGCAGCTTTGGAGGGCGAGAGGAAAAACTGTTTTTT
few	NA	TRBV27	TRBJ1-1	CASSSPLDSTEAFF	TGTGCCAGCAGTTCTCCCCTTGACAGTACTGAAGCTTTCTTT
once	TRBD2	TRBV4-3	TRBJ2-1	CASSRQLAGGNNEQFF	TGCGCCAGCAGCCGCCAACTAGCGGGGGGTAACAATGAGCAGTTCTTC
NA	TRBD1	TRBV2	TRBJ1-5	CASSPTGKDQPQHF	TGTGCCAGCAGCCCGACAGGGAAAGATCAGCCCCAGCATTTT
NA	TRBD2	TRBV5-6	TRBJ2-3	CASSPFSGGALDTQYF	TGTGCCAGCAGCCCTTTTAGCGGGGGGGCTTTGGATACGCAGTATTTT
NA	NA	TRBV9	TRBJ1-1	CASSVSSNTEAFF	TGTGCCAGCAGCGTATCGAGCAACACTGAAGCTTTCTTT
NA	NA	TRBV11-3	TRBJ2-1	CASSSGPDNEQFF	TGTGCCAGCAGCAGCGGGCCCGACAATGAGCAGTTCTTC
NA	TRBD1	TRBV10-3	TRBJ2-7	CATHRDRESYEQYF	TGTGCCACACACCGGGACAGGGAATCCTACGAGCAGTACTTC
NA	NA	TRBV7-9	TRBJ2-5	CASSPRSSQETQYF	TGTGCCAGCAGCCCCCGGTCTAGCCAAGAGACCCAGTACTTC
NA	NA	TRBV18	TRBJ1-5	CASSPNQGSNQPQHF	TGTGCCAGCTCACCAAATCAGGGGAGCAATCAGCCCCAGCATTTT
NA	NA	TRBV7-2	TRBJ2-5	CASSFSGETQYF	TGTGCCAGCAGCTTCTCAGGAGAGACCCAGTACTTC
NA	NA	TRBV4-2	TRBJ1-3	CASSQDLPGFSGNTIYF	TGTGCCAGCAGCCAAGACCTTCCGGGGTTCTCTGGAAACACCATATATTTT
NA	TRBD2	TRBV6-5	TRBJ2-7	CVTAPSGGAFEQYF	TGTGTCACAGCCCCTAGCGGGGGAGCGTTTGAGCAGTACTTC
NA	TRBD1	TRBV6-6	TRBJ2-3	CASSYPQGGADTQYF	TGTGCCAGCAGTTACCCACAGGGGGGAGCCGATACGCAGTATTTT
few	NA	TRBV19	TRBJ1-5	CACNSPFSNQPQHF	TGTGCCTGTAATTCTCCTTTTAGCAATCAGCCCCAGCATTTT
NA	NA	TRBV7-9	TRBJ2-3	CASSFLAEHTQYF	TGTGCCAGCAGCTTCCTGGCGGAACATACGCAGTATTTT
NA	TRBD1	TRBV2	TRBJ1-1	CASTDRGVGTEAFF	TGTGCCAGCACCGACAGGGGAGTCGGCACTGAAGCTTTCTTT
few	NA	TRBV29-1	TRBJ1-5	CSASQGHSNQPQHF	TGCAGCGCTTCGCAGGGGCATAGCAATCAGCCCCAGCATTTT
few	TRBD1	TRBV28	TRBJ2-7	CASRATDRELYEQYF	TGTGCCAGCAGAGCCACTGACAGGGAGTTATACGAGCAGTACTTC
NA	NA	TRBV6-5	TRBJ1-5	CASSPHRNSNQPQHF	TGTGCCAGCAGTCCCCACAGGAATAGCAATCAGCCCCAGCATTTT
NA	TRBD1	TRBV11-2	TRBJ1-4	CASSTWDRGRIEKLFF	TGTGCCAGCAGCACTTGGGACAGGGGGCGCATTGAAAAACTGTTTTTT
NA	TRBD1	TRBV5-1	TRBJ2-2	CASSIRQGAAGELFF	TGCGCCAGCAGCATCCGACAGGGGGCGGCCGGGGAGCTGTTTTTT
NA	TRBD1	TRBV25-1	TRBJ1-2	CASSGTGGIYGYTF	TGTGCCAGCAGTGGCACAGGGGGCATCTATGGCTACACCTTC
NA	NA	TRBV21-1	TRBJ1-2	CAPTTGRYGYTF	TGTGCCCCTACGACAGGGAGATATGGCTACACCTTC